Presented here are 21 T cell receptor beta chains from one specimen sequenced in a study of cytomegalovirus exposure and HLA in healthy donors. The PCR employed 60 Vbeta primers together with 13 Jbeta primers. Assay used: immunoSEQ multiplex PCR; TCRdb lists only in-frame clones, some missing. The sample lists some 120,000 clones, approximately 80% occurring once. The sequenced sample consisted of PBMCs. Receptors originate from a woman younger than 45 in good health and CMV-seronegative.

The chain links TRBV7-9 to TRBJ1-2, with TRBD1 matching 8 bases. Germline CDR1 is SEHNR and CDR2 is FQNEAQ (reference sequence). The CDR3 totals 15 residues. Trimming cost V 5 bases and J 4 bases; bases outside gene matches: 9. CDR3: CASSTGQGRVYGYTF. The CDR3 DNA reads as TGTGCCAGCAGCACCGGACAGGGCCGCGTCTATGGCTACACCTTC.

The chain is built from TRBV11-2 and TRBJ1-1; a possible D gene is TRBD1 (6 bases). The CDR3 contains 11 residues. V dropped 7 bases and J dropped 7 bases, with 10 bases sitting between them. Germline V gene data show CDR1 as SGHAT and CDR2 as FQNNGV. The CDR3 DNA sequence: TGTGCCAGCAACAAACAGGGTGAAGCTTTCTTT. Protein product: CASNKQGEAFF.

As for this clone: Distinct nucleotide sequences in the sample also encode this CDR3. The V call is TRBV15, the J call TRBJ2-7, with a tentative D call TRBD2 (6 bases). This CDR3 spans 15 amino acids. Germline V gene lookup returns CDR1 LNHNV and CDR2 YYDKDF (reference sequence). V was shortened by 4 bases and J by 2 bases, with 15 bases between the two germline ends. CDR3 DNA: TGTGCCACCAGCATCGGGGGTGCTCAGACCTACGAGCAGTACTTC. It yields the protein CATSIGGAQTYEQYF.

The J gene is TRBJ2-1, the V gene TRBV4-1; TRBD2 matches at 12 bases. The germline V gene has CDR1 MGHRA and CDR2 YSYEKL. The CDR3 runs to 18 residues. Trimming took 1 base from V and 5 from J; bases not matched to a gene: 9. The CDR3 region has the DNA TGCGCCAGCAGCCAAGTGTTTCTAGCGGGAGGGCCCCACAATGAGCAGTTCTTC. This gives the protein CASSQVFLAGGPHNEQFF.

The chain couples TRBV5-4 to TRBJ1-1, with D perhaps matching TRBD1 (5 bases). With 4 bases removed from V and 0 bases from J, the gap between germline ends came to 13 bases. Germline lookup yields CDR1 SGHNT and CDR2 YYREEE (reference sequence). The CDR3 spans 15 residues. In DNA, the CDR3 is TGTGCCAGCAGCCATGACAAGGGGATGAACACTGAAGCTTTCTTT. It encodes CASSHDKGMNTEAFF.

V and J are TRBV7-2 and TRBJ2-7; D perhaps matches TRBD1 (6 bases). The germline V gene has CDR1 SGHTA and CDR2 FQGNSA. The CDR3 is made up of 14 amino acids. The V gene lost 5 bases and the J gene lost 2 bases, with 13 bases spanning the gap. This CDR3 is CASSAETGPYEQYF. The DNA of the CDR3 is TGTGCCAGCAGCGCAGAGACAGGTCCCTACGAGCAGTACTTC.

V usage is TRBV5-4 and J usage is TRBJ2-3; 8 bases match TRBD2. Trimming cost V 2 bases and J 2 bases; bases outside gene matches: 4. Looked up from germline, CDR1 is SGHNT and CDR2 is YYREEE (reference sequence). The CDR3 is made up of 15 amino acids. The CDR3 DNA is TGTGCCAGCAGCTTTCGGGAGGGCCTCACAGATACGCAGTATTTT. Its protein is CASSFREGLTDTQYF.

The rearrangement joins TRBV18 to TRBJ2-2; TRBD1 matches at 7 bases. CDR1 and CDR2 from the germline V gene are KGHSH and LQKENI. CDR3 length: 16 residues. The V segment lost 5 bases and the J segment 6 bases; nucleotides outside the gene matches: 12. The CDR3 sequence: CASSSLRDSGPGELFF. DNA of the CDR3: TGTGCCAGCTCATCTTTAAGGGACAGCGGACCCGGGGAGCTGTTTTTT.

This chain links TRBV4-2 with TRBJ2-7; TRBD1 agrees at 10 bases. V gave up 1 base and J gave up 6 bases; unmatched junction bases: 3. Germline lookup yields CDR1 LGHNA and CDR2 YNFKEQ. CDR3 length: 14 residues. CDR3: CASSQGTGGSEQYF. The CDR3 bases are TGTGCCAGCAGCCAAGGGACAGGGGGGAGCGAGCAGTACTTC.

This chain uses TRBV4-1 with TRBJ2-3, with 9 bases aligning to TRBD1. The germline gives CDR1 MGHRA, CDR2 YSYEKL. The junction had 4 bases not matched to a gene; V was cut back by 2 bases and J by 1 base. The CDR3 loop spans 16 amino acids. CDR3 in DNA: TGCGCCAGCAGCCAATTGGGGGACAGGGGCACAGATACGCAGTATTTT. Its translation is CASSQLGDRGTDTQYF.

The chain joins TRBV28 to TRBJ2-7; 13 bases agree with TRBD2. Trimming removed 4 bases from V and 3 bases from J; junction bases left unmatched: 9. This CDR3 has 17 residues. From germline, CDR1 is MDHEN and CDR2 SYDVKM. The CDR3 protein is CASSSPGTSGIHYEQYF. The CDR3 DNA sequence: TGTGCCAGCAGTTCACCCGGGACTAGCGGGATCCACTACGAGCAGTACTTC.

The CDR3 loop reads CASQPSGRYEQYF. CDR3 in DNA: TGTGCCAGCCAACCTAGCGGGCGCTACGAGCAGTACTTC. The V gene is TRBV19, the J gene TRBJ2-7; 8 bases map to TRBD2. J was trimmed by 3 bases and V by 9 bases; bases with no gene match: 7. The CDR3 spans 13 residues. Germline lookup yields CDR1 LNHDA and CDR2 SQIVND (reference sequence). The full variable domain, its missing parts supplied by reference TRBV19 and TRBJ2-7, is DGGITQSPKYLFRKEGQNVTLSCEQNLNHDAMYWYRQDPGQGLRLIYYSQIVNDFQKGDIAEGYSVSREKKESFPLTVTSAQKNPTAFYLCASQPSGRYEQYFGPGTRLTVT.

The V call is TRBV7-9, the J call TRBJ2-1; the match to TRBD1 covers 8 bases. The CDR3 runs to 14 residues. V lost 4 bases to trimming and J lost 5 bases; unmatched junction nucleotides: 4. From germline, CDR1 is SEHNR and CDR2 FQNEAQ (reference sequence). CDR3 region: CASSSGQVHNEQFF. Written as DNA, the CDR3 is TGTGCCAGCAGCTCGGGACAGGTGCACAATGAGCAGTTCTTC.

This chain's CDR3 is CASSLQTGVTDTQYF. In DNA form, the CDR3 reads TGCGCCAGCAGCCTCCAGACAGGGGTCACAGATACGCAGTATTTT. This chain links TRBV5-1 with TRBJ2-3; 8 bases align to TRBD1. CDR3 length: 15 residues. The V gene's germline CDR1 is SGHRS and CDR2 YFSETQ. J was trimmed by 2 bases and V by 4 bases; bases with no gene match: 6.

The chain uses TRBV5-4 and TRBJ1-5; the D gene is possibly TRBD1 (5 bases). Germline loops: CDR1 SGHNT, CDR2 YYREEE (reference sequence). CDR3 length: 15 amino acids. V was clipped by 0 bases and J by 0 bases, with 7 bases between them. The CDR3 sequence: CASSLDGGSNQPQHF. CDR3 in DNA: TGTGCCAGCAGCTTGGACGGGGGTAGCAATCAGCCCCAGCATTTT.

This sequence joins TRBV18 and TRBJ1-3; D uncertain. The germline V and J ends were trimmed by 3 bases and 1 base, with 13 bases remaining between them. The germline V gene has CDR1 KGHSH and CDR2 LQKENI. CDR3 length equals 16 residues. The CDR3 protein is CASSPTPGVSGNTIYF. In DNA, the CDR3 is TGTGCCAGCTCACCGACCCCCGGGGTTTCTGGAAACACCATATATTTT.

The rearrangement joins TRBV2 to TRBJ2-3; D unresolved. The V end lost 3 bases, the J end lost 2 bases, and 9 bases lay between the germline ends. Germline-derived CDR1 and CDR2 are SNHLY and FYNNEI. The CDR3 is 14 residues long. The chain's CDR3 is CASSDRVYTDTQYF. DNA of the CDR3: TGTGCCAGCAGTGATCGGGTTTACACAGATACGCAGTATTTT.

The chain has TRBV27 and TRBJ2-2; D is unresolved. The CDR3 totals 14 residues. Germline V gene data show CDR1 as MNHEY and CDR2 as SMNVEV (reference sequence). The V and J ends lost 2 bases and 2 bases respectively, with 6 bases between them. CDR3 bases: TGTGCCAGCAGTTTAACGGTTAACACCGGGGAGCTGTTTTTT. It codes for CASSLTVNTGELFF.

The chain carries TRBV19 and TRBJ1-5; D gene uncertain. This CDR3 is 16 amino acids long. Trimming took off 0 bases at V and 3 bases at J, with 12 bases between the two ends. Germline CDR1 and CDR2: LNHDA and SQIVND (reference sequence). This CDR3 reads CASSIDARRFNQPQHF. The DNA of the CDR3 is TGTGCCAGTAGTATAGATGCCAGGCGCTTCAATCAGCCCCAGCATTTT.

The rearrangement links TRBV4-3 to TRBJ2-7, with 13 bases matching TRBD2. There are 15 residues in the CDR3. Germline CDR1 and CDR2: LGHNA and YSLEER. Trimming took 3 bases from V and 4 from J; bases not matched to a gene: 3. For the CDR3, the DNA is TGCGCCAGCAGCCAGTCACTAGCGGGGGGGTACGAGCAGTACTTC. The encoded protein is CASSQSLAGGYEQYF.

V and J are TRBV19 and TRBJ2-2; TRBD1 matches at 10 bases. Trimming cost V 5 bases and J 4 bases; bases outside gene matches: 7. CDR1 LNHDA and CDR2 SQIVND come from the germline V gene (reference sequence). This CDR3 is built from 16 residues. CDR3 nucleotides: TGTGCCAGTAGTGGACGACAGGGGGCGGGCACCGGGGAGCTGTTTTTT. Its protein product is CASSGRQGAGTGELFF.